This passage covers 5 T cell receptor beta chains from one sample sequenced in a study of glioma-infiltrating T cells after dendritic cell vaccination. Assay used: immunoSEQ multiplex PCR; TCRdb lists only in-frame clones, some missing. The sample carries around 90,000 clones, around three quarters recorded once. The sequencing here drew on blood, taken before dendritic cell vaccination. These TCRs come from a human donor with glioblastoma.

The chain links TRBV4-1 to TRBJ2-7; a possible D gene is TRBD1 (5 bases). This CDR3 region has 12 residues. Trimming pared 4 bases from V and 7 bases from J, leaving 11 bases between. The V gene's germline CDR1 is MGHRA and CDR2 YSYEKL. The CDR3 loop reads CASSLRVWEQYF. The DNA for the CDR3 is TGCGCCAGCAGCCTCAGGGTCTGGGAGCAGTACTTC.

The chain is built from TRBV5-4 and TRBJ1-4, with 7 bases identical to TRBD1. With V trimmed by 1 base and J by 5 bases, 2 bases remained unmatched. The CDR3 extends over 14 amino acids. Germline values: CDR1 SGHNT, CDR2 YYREEE (reference sequence). CDR3 residues: CASSLKQGNEKLFF. CDR3 nucleotides: TGTGCCAGCAGCTTGAAACAGGGGAATGAAAAACTGTTTTTT.

The chain uses TRBV10-2 and TRBJ2-1; D remains ambiguous. V was pared by 4 bases and J by 0 bases, with 22 bases between. Germline-derived CDR1 and CDR2 are WSHSY and SAAADI. This CDR3 is built from 19 residues. CDR3 DNA sequence: TGCGCCAGCAGTGTGAGACTCCGACCAAGAGTTAGCTCCTACAATGAGCAGTTCTTC. Its protein product is CASSVRLRPRVSSYNEQFF.

The chain carries TRBV19 and TRBJ1-6, with 10 bases aligning to TRBD1. The CDR3 totals 16 residues. CDR1 is LNHDA and CDR2 is SQIVND in the germline V gene (reference sequence). V was pared by 0 bases and J by 8 bases, with 4 bases of the junction left unmatched. The CDR3 spells CASSIDLGTGDSPLHF. CDR3 nucleotide sequence: TGTGCCAGTAGTATAGATCTAGGGACAGGGGATTCACCCCTCCACTTT. The variable domain in full, completed from reference TRBV19 and TRBJ1-6, reads DGGITQSPKYLFRKEGQNVTLSCEQNLNHDAMYWYRQDPGQGLRLIYYSQIVNDFQKGDIAEGYSVSREKKESFPLTVTSAQKNPTAFYLCASSIDLGTGDSPLHFGNGTRLTVT.

The J gene is TRBJ1-2, the V gene TRBV5-1, with D possibly being TRBD1 (5 bases). The germline V gene has CDR1 SGHRS and CDR2 YFSETQ. V dropped 5 bases and J dropped 0 bases, with 17 bases sitting between them. The CDR3 runs 16 residues. The CDR3 nucleotides are TGCGCCAGCAGTCTTTCGGCAGGGCCCACTAACTATGGCTACACCTTC. Protein: CASSLSAGPTNYGYTF.